This TCR beta chain was captured in a study of blood T cell repertoires in COVID-19. Sequencing used immunoSEQ multiplex PCR; TCRdb keeps in-frame clones, though not all of them. The table shows approximately 300,000 clones, with roughly nine tenths occurring only once. Trimming removed 0 bases at V and 5 bases at J, with 13 bases between. This CDR3 is 15 amino acids long. Germline CDR1 and CDR2: SGHRS and YFSETQ. This TCR was recovered from a woman between 25 and 40 years old who had recovered from COVID-19. Source material: PBMCs or T cells enriched from blood (not recorded which). The chain employs TRBV5-1 and TRBJ2-3, with a weak D call TRBD2 (5 bases). CDR3 bases: TGCGCCAGCAGCTTGGTCGCGGGTTTGGGAGATACGCAGTATTTT. As protein: CASSLVAGLGDTQYF. The full variable domain, in which reference TRBV5-1 and TRBJ2-3 provide the parts outside the CDR3, is KAGVTQTPRYLIKTRGQQVTLSCSPISGHRSVSWYQQTPGQGLQFLFEYFSETQRNKGNFPGRFSGRQFSNSRSEMNVSTLELGDSALYLCASSLVAGLGDTQYFGPGTRLTVL.